These 9 T cell receptor beta chains were sequenced from one sample in a study of blood T cell repertoires in COVID-19 (dated by TCRdb to about 2020). Receptor amplification or capture employed the immunoSEQ multiplex PCR assay. The source is immuneACCESS, and TCRdb retained only in-frame sequences with V and J called. Part of the clones is not carried over; for the studies checked, unresolved V genes explain less than half of this, and the remainder is unexplained. This sample is represented by some 340,000 clones; less than 90% of them were singletons. About 4.9% of the sample is held by the ten biggest clonotypes. The sequenced material came from PBMCs or T cells enriched from blood (not recorded which). The receptors stem from a woman in her forties or fifties who had recovered from COVID-19.

The V call is TRBV7-8, the J call TRBJ1-4; perhaps TRBD1 as D (5 bases). The CDR3 runs to 15 residues. Germline CDR1 and CDR2: SGHVS and FQNEAQ. V was pared by 1 base and J by 6 bases, with 12 bases between. The CDR3 sequence is CASSLESGVYEKLFF. DNA for the CDR3: TGTGCCAGCAGCTTAGAATCGGGGGTTTATGAAAAACTGTTTTTT.

The chain employs TRBV20-1 and TRBJ1-1; D call uncertain. The V end lost 5 bases, the J end lost 2 bases, and 6 bases lay between the germline ends. CDR1 and CDR2 from the germline V gene are DFQATT and SNEGSKA (reference sequence). The CDR3 is made up of 11 amino acids. Here the CDR3 reads CSAVSNTEAFF. Written as DNA, the CDR3 is TGCAGTGCTGTATCTAACACTGAAGCTTTCTTT.

V and J are TRBV11-2 and TRBJ1-1; 9 bases align to TRBD1. V lost 5 bases to trimming and J lost 5 bases; unmatched junction nucleotides: 15. There are 17 residues in the CDR3. Per germline, CDR1 SGHAT and CDR2 FQNNGV. The CDR3 DNA sequence: TGTGCCAGCAGCATATACCGGGACAGGGACAGTGGGACTGAAGCTTTCTTT. It codes for CASSIYRDRDSGTEAFF.

The V gene is TRBV7-3, the J gene TRBJ2-1, with D perhaps TRBD1 (5 bases). Trimming removed 11 bases from V and 3 bases from J, with 14 bases in between. Germline V CDR1 and CDR2: SGHTA, FQGTGA. The CDR3 has 13 residues. This CDR3 reads CASSADIYNEQFF. CDR3 DNA: TGTGCCTCCAGCGCGGACATCTACAATGAGCAGTTCTTC.

This clone showed up just once. V and J are TRBV6-5 and TRBJ2-5, with TRBD1 as a possible D gene (6 bases). Trimming took off 8 bases at V and 2 bases at J, with 18 bases between the two ends. Germline CDR1 MNHEY, CDR2 SVGAGI. The CDR3 covers 15 residues. The CDR3: CASSNGGREQETQYF. DNA for the CDR3: TGTGCCAGCTCCAATGGGGGCAGAGAACAAGAGACCCAGTACTTC.

Comments on this clone: Additional DNA sequences in this sample encode the identical CDR3. The chain recombines TRBV7-2 with TRBJ1-2; TRBD1 might be the D (6 bases). The V end lost 2 bases, the J end lost 2 bases, and 9 bases lay between the germline ends. This CDR3 has 14 residues. Germline V lookup: CDR1 SGHTA, CDR2 FQGNSA. The chain's CDR3 is CASSLQGTNYGYTF. DNA of the CDR3: TGTGCCAGCAGCTTACAGGGGACCAACTATGGCTACACCTTC.

The V gene is TRBV7-3, the J gene TRBJ2-2, with 12 positions matching TRBD2. Trimming took 4 bases from V and 8 from J; bases not matched to a gene: 14. CDR1 and CDR2 from the germline V gene are SGHTA and FQGTGA. The CDR3 has 18 amino acids. For the CDR3, the DNA is TGTGCCAGCAGCTCCCTCCCCACTAGCGGGGGGCCAGGAGGGGAGCTGTTTTTT. Translation gives CASSSLPTSGGPGGELFF.

The chain links TRBV28 to TRBJ2-1; D uncertain. Germline V lookup: CDR1 MDHEN, CDR2 SYDVKM. Trimming stripped 5 bases from V and 9 bases from J, with 11 bases between. The CDR3 length is 12 residues. The CDR3 reads CASSPQRREQFF. The CDR3 region has the DNA TGTGCCAGCAGTCCCCAGAGGCGTGAGCAGTTCTTC.

This sequence joins TRBV29-1 and TRBJ2-3, with 12 bases lining up with TRBD2. Germline CDR1 reads SQVTM; CDR2 reads ANQGSEA. CDR3 length equals 14 residues. V gave up 6 bases and J gave up 6 bases; unmatched junction bases: 7. The CDR3 nucleotides read TGCAGCGTGACACTAGCGGGAGGTTCCGATACGCAGTATTTT. Amino acid sequence: CSVTLAGGSDTQYF.